This T cell receptor beta chain comes out of a study of neurological immune-mediated disorders. 5'RACE with 10-nucleotide random UMIs generated the cDNA. TCRdb analysed the 5' RACE reads with MiXCR anew, one entry per CDR3 protein. The data contain 65,000 to 85,000 distinct CDR3 sequences, approximately 6% of them singletons. Described time point: longitudinal time-point 2. This clonotype has a count of ten or more. This TCR was sampled from a woman in her fifties or sixties with multiple sclerosis. The sample consisted of PBMCs.

The CDR3 spells CASSTGTRNEKLFF. The CDR3, as DNA: TGCGCCAGCAGCACCGGCACTCGTAATGAAAAACTGTTTTTT. The chain uses TRBV5-1 and TRBJ1-4; D gene unclear. The length of the CDR3 is 14 residues. Trimming pared 4 bases from V and 4 bases from J, leaving 11 bases between. The germline gives CDR1 SGHRS, CDR2 YFSETQ.